Below are 19 T cell receptor beta chains sequenced from a single sample in a study of STAT5B mutations in CD4+ large granular lymphocyte leukemia. The method was immunoSEQ multiplex PCR; TCRdb's version includes in-frame clones alone and lacks a portion of them. The sample consists of 35,000 or so clones, around 90% of them appearing once. The sample consisted of CD4+ T cells from blood buffy coats. Receptors were obtained from a human donor in good health.

The chain carries TRBV29-1 and TRBJ2-1; 7 bases agree with TRBD2. Trimming took 4 bases from V and 3 from J; bases not matched to a gene: 3. This CDR3 is 13 amino acids long. Looked up from germline, CDR1 is SQVTM and CDR2 is ANQGSEA. In DNA form, the CDR3 reads TGCAGCGTTGCTTGGGACTACTACAATGAGCAGTTCTTC. It is translated as CSVAWDYYNEQFF.

The chain links TRBV7-9 to TRBJ2-1, with D possibly matching TRBD1 (6 bases). The germline V and J ends were trimmed by 5 bases and 4 bases, with 15 bases remaining between them. Looked up from germline, CDR1 is SEHNR and CDR2 is FQNEAQ (reference sequence). There are 15 residues in the CDR3. CDR3 sequence: CASSPLLTGYNEQFF. In nucleotides, the CDR3 is TGTGCCAGCAGCCCACTCTTGACAGGTTACAATGAGCAGTTCTTC.

CDR3 region: CASSVAPDSNQPQHF. CDR3 DNA: TGTGCCAGCAGCGTAGCTCCGGACAGCAATCAGCCCCAGCATTTT. The J gene is TRBJ1-5, the V gene TRBV9; no reliable D call. Looked up from germline, CDR1 is SGDLS and CDR2 is YYNGEE. CDR3 length: 15 residues. The V end was cut by 0 bases, the J end by 1 base, with 8 bases between. The entire variable domain, with the rest obtained from reference TRBV9 and TRBJ1-5, is as follows: DSGVTQTPKHLITATGQRVTLRCSPRSGDLSVYWYQQSLDQGLQFLIQYYNGEERAKGNILERFSAQQFPDLHSELNLSSLELGDSALYFCASSVAPDSNQPQHFGDGTRLSIL.

The chain carries TRBV15 and TRBJ1-1; D is ambiguous. Germline CDR1 and CDR2: LNHNV and YYDKDF (reference sequence). CDR3 size: 13 residues. V was cut by 2 bases and J by 3 bases, with 7 bases left in between. The CDR3 is CATSRRQDTEAFF. CDR3 nucleotide sequence: TGTGCCACCAGCAGAAGACAAGACACTGAAGCTTTCTTT.

The chain uses TRBV6-1 and TRBJ1-5; a weak D match, TRBD1 (5 bases). The CDR3 has 14 amino acids. CDR1 is MNHNS and CDR2 is SASEGT in the germline V gene. V lost 2 bases, J lost 4 bases, and 9 bases lay in between. The CDR3 protein is CASSEISGNQPQHF. The CDR3 DNA sequence: TGTGCCAGCAGTGAAATTTCAGGGAATCAGCCCCAGCATTTT.

A single count supports this clone. This chain links TRBV19 with TRBJ1-5, with 8 bases identical to TRBD1. The CDR3 is 14 amino acids. Germline V gene lookup returns CDR1 LNHDA and CDR2 SQIVND (reference sequence). Trimming took 5 bases from V and 8 from J; bases not matched to a gene: 8. The CDR3 DNA reads as TGTGCCAGTAGTTCCCAGGGGGCGCGTGAGCCCCAGCATTTT. Amino acid sequence: CASSSQGAREPQHF.

The chain is built from TRBV5-1 and TRBJ2-3; a possible D gene is TRBD1 (6 bases). The length of the CDR3 is 12 residues. V was trimmed by 7 bases and J by 9 bases, leaving 15 bases between them. Germline lookup yields CDR1 SGHRS and CDR2 YFSETQ. In DNA form, the CDR3 reads TGCGCCAGCCGGGACAATCTGGGCACGCAGTATTTT. Protein product: CASRDNLGTQYF.

The chain employs TRBV11-2 and TRBJ2-7; D gene ambiguous. There are 15 residues in the CDR3. Trimming took 1 base from V and 4 from J, leaving 14 bases between them. Germline V gives CDR1 SGHAT, CDR2 FQNNGV. CDR3 sequence reads: CASSLGTAGGYEQYF. As DNA, the CDR3 is TGTGCCAGCAGCTTAGGGACGGCCGGTGGTTACGAGCAGTACTTC.

The J gene is TRBJ2-1, the V gene TRBV28; 11 nucleotides match TRBD2. J lost 10 bases, V lost 3 bases, and 8 bases had no gene match. The germline V gene has CDR1 MDHEN and CDR2 SYDVKM. There are 15 residues in the CDR3. CDR3 protein: CASSFSLAGGREQFF. CDR3 nucleotide sequence: TGTGCCAGCAGTTTTAGTCTAGCGGGAGGAAGGGAGCAGTTCTTC.

This clone has just a few counts. The chain links TRBV7-9 to TRBJ2-6; possible D gene TRBD1, 6 bases. Trimming pared 1 base from V and 4 bases from J, leaving 8 bases between. This CDR3 comprises 15 residues. Per germline, CDR1 SEHNR and CDR2 FQNEAQ (reference sequence). In nucleotides, the CDR3 is TGTGCCAGCAGCTTAGAGGGGGACGGGGCCAACGTCCTGACTTTC. It encodes CASSLEGDGANVLTF.

The V gene is TRBV10-3, the J gene TRBJ2-1, with 8 bases identical to TRBD1. This CDR3 has 15 amino acids. The V gene's germline CDR1 is ENHRY and CDR2 SYGVKD. The V segment lost 3 bases and the J segment 8 bases; nucleotides outside the gene matches: 9. The chain's CDR3 is CAISDGQGAGDEQFF. CDR3 coding DNA: TGTGCCATCAGTGACGGGCAGGGGGCGGGCGATGAGCAGTTCTTC.

V gene TRBV11-2 combines with J gene TRBJ1-1; possible D gene TRBD1, 6 bases. Deletions cut 4 bases from V and 3 bases from J, with 12 bases between. The CDR3 runs to 14 residues. Germline CDR1 reads SGHAT; CDR2 reads FQNNGV. The CDR3 sequence: CASSSRNRDTEAFF. CDR3 DNA sequence: TGTGCCAGCAGCTCGAGAAACAGGGACACTGAAGCTTTCTTT.

This chain uses TRBV19 with TRBJ1-2; 10 nucleotides align to TRBD1. This CDR3 comprises 15 residues. The germline CDR1 and CDR2 sequences are LNHDA and SQIVND (reference sequence). Trimming at V came to 6 bases and at J to 8 bases, leaving 12 bases not matched to a gene. Written as DNA, the CDR3 is TGTGCCAGTAGCCCGACAGGGGGCGGTCCGGCGGGCTACACCTTC. Encoded protein: CASSPTGGGPAGYTF.

V gene TRBV29-1 combines with J gene TRBJ2-3; D possibly corresponds to TRBD1 (5 bases). The ends were cut back, 5 bases at V and 0 bases at J, with 12 bases in the middle. Germline V gene lookup returns CDR1 SQVTM and CDR2 ANQGSEA. The CDR3 covers 14 residues. The CDR3, as DNA: TGCAGCGTTCCCCGGACAAGGAGCACAGATACGCAGTATTTT. It specifies CSVPRTRSTDTQYF.

The chain uses TRBV28 and TRBJ2-7; 8 bases fit TRBD1. Trimming cost V 2 bases and J 2 bases; bases outside gene matches: 2. There are 14 residues in the CDR3. Germline V gene lookup returns CDR1 MDHEN and CDR2 SYDVKM. The CDR3 region is CASSLGQGTYEQYF. The CDR3, as DNA: TGTGCCAGCAGTTTAGGACAGGGCACCTACGAGCAGTACTTC.

The rearrangement uses TRBV7-2 and TRBJ2-7; D tentatively reads TRBD1 or TRBD2 (6 bases each). The CDR3 contains 12 residues. The V end was cut by 5 bases, the J end by 4 bases, with 9 bases between. Germline loops: CDR1 SGHTA, CDR2 FQGNSA. Written as DNA, the CDR3 is TGTGCCAGCAGCGCGGGGACATACGAGCAGTACTTC. The encoded protein is CASSAGTYEQYF.

This clone was counted only a few times. The rearrangement uses TRBV7-9 and TRBJ2-7; no reliable D call. In germline, CDR1 is SEHNR, CDR2 FQNEAQ (reference sequence). This CDR3 contains 15 residues. Trimming took 0 bases from V and 3 from J, leaving 12 bases between them. CDR3 in DNA: TGTGCCAGCAGCTTAGCCTGGGCGGATCTCTACGAGCAGTACTTC. Residues: CASSLAWADLYEQYF.

The chain links TRBV2 to TRBJ1-5, with a possible D match to TRBD1 (5 bases). V was clipped by 7 bases and J by 3 bases, with 19 bases between them. This CDR3 contains 16 residues. CDR1 is SNHLY, CDR2 FYNNEI, per germline. The DNA of the CDR3 is TGTGCCAGCAAACCTGGGGGGGGTGCGTCCAATCAGCCCCAGCATTTT. This encodes CASKPGGGASNQPQHF.

The chain carries TRBV7-3 and TRBJ2-1; 8 nucleotides agree with TRBD2. Germline V gives CDR1 SGHTA, CDR2 FQGTGA. There are 15 residues in the CDR3. V lost 2 bases and J lost 9; bases outside the gene matches: 9. CDR3 sequence reads: CASSLGKAGAGEQFF. The CDR3 DNA sequence: TGTGCCAGCAGCTTAGGTAAAGCGGGAGCTGGTGAGCAGTTCTTC.